This T cell receptor (beta chain) was profiled in a study of beta chain features in type 1 diabetes (dated by TCRdb to 2017 to 2018). A note on the overall study: Mean age, gender distribution, total cell number and subset yield did not differ between patients and healthy donors. A total of some 100,000,000 sorted cells were examined across all samples, and a strong correlation was observed between cell number per subset and RNA yield. In the study, recently diagnosed type 1 diabetes patients and matched healthy donors were compared on the TCRB repertoires of their sorted circulating CD4+ T cell subsets. Regulatory and stem cell-like memory subsets were obtained from only 8 patients and roughly eight healthy donors, while naive and central memory subsets were obtained from all 28 donors. The investigation overall reported the following: Shorter templates might have been favored by PCR, but patient and control samples were amplified and corrected together, so both groups would have been affected equally by any skew. Naive, central memory and regulatory TCRB repertoires appeared to be more alike among patients than among healthy donors. Because the HLA sub-analyses included only small numbers of individuals, any influence of HLA type on TCRB rearrangement was left unresolved. Type 1 diabetes patients showed a moderate but significant shortening of TCRB CDR3 length in all four CD4+ subsets. Because cDNA rather than genomic DNA was sequenced, highly expressing activated cells could have been over-represented, although no difference in activation and CD3 levels was found between groups. At VDJ recombination sites, patients with type 1 diabetes made fewer insertions and deleted more nucleotides, a pattern implying thymic rearrangement abnormalities.

The CDR3 measures 14 amino acids from cysteine to phenylalanine. Only CDR3 DNA is held: 42 bases, read in frame from base 1. The germline V gene (reference sequence) gives CDR1 as GTSNPN and CDR2 as SVGIG. V lost 2 bases and J lost 6 bases, and the count of bases not matched to a germline gene is 8. All of the isolated RNA was reverse transcribed with the High Capacity cDNA Reverse Transcription Kit, so expressed TCRB transcripts were sequenced. Naive, central memory and regulatory T cell samples underwent deep immunoSEQ sequencing, averaging approximately 3.5 million total reads per sample. Sorted cells were lysed in RLT buffer and RNA was extracted with DNase-treated RNeasy Micro or Mini kits, depending on cell number. Each cell subset was processed separately to prevent cross-contamination, with patient and healthy donor samples processed together. Using the immunoSEQ multiplex PCR, TCRB sequences were amplified from cDNA into 87-bp fragments spanning the CDR3 region. Sequencing of the amplicons was done on the Illumina HiSeq platform. The authors' pipeline ran thus. PCR bias was corrected computationally using synthetic template baselines, and reads within Hamming distance 2 were collapsed, with unmergeable singletons discarded. Reads were aligned against IMGT to assign V, D and J genes, CDR3 length and insertions or deletions at six rearrangement sites. Within each subset, clonotype counts were normalized to sorted cell number, and only after that were true diversity and Gini coefficients computed with the tcR R package. Repertoire sharing was quantified using the overlap coefficient calculated on TCRB nucleotide sequences. The table comes from immuneACCESS by way of TCRdb, which keeps in-frame sequences with V and J called. Part of the clones is missing from these tables; in studies checked, under half for an unresolved V gene and the rest for unknown reasons. V, J and clone size derive from that table, while D and trimming were established from the DNA sequence. This sample is represented by some 160,000 clones; less than 9.5% of them were singletons. The ten largest clones capture 2% to 2.5% of the sample.

A single peripheral blood draw of approximately 0.11 L on average was collected from each donor into heparinised tubes. A BD FACSAria II and a panel including CD45RO, CCR7, CD25, CD127, CD95 and CD27 were used to sort naive, central memory, regulatory and stem cell-like memory CD4+ T cells. A purity above 95% was achieved for all sorted populations. PBMCs were isolated right away by Lymphoprep density gradient centrifugation and were stained directly, without culture. So that batch effects would be minimized, each experiment stained and sorted samples in pairs, pairing one healthy donor with one patient. As concerns this clone: It has no known antigen specificity. The record has no base qualities; no much larger clone is one base away.

The rearrangement joined TRBV30 to TRBJ2-7, with 9 bases aligning to TRBD1. The sample comprised central memory CD4+ T cells from blood. The sequence derives from a young woman in good health. The nucleotide sequence is given as TGTGCCTGGAGTCTGGGACAGGGAAGTGGCGAGCAGTACTTC. It specifies CAWSLGQGSGEQYF.